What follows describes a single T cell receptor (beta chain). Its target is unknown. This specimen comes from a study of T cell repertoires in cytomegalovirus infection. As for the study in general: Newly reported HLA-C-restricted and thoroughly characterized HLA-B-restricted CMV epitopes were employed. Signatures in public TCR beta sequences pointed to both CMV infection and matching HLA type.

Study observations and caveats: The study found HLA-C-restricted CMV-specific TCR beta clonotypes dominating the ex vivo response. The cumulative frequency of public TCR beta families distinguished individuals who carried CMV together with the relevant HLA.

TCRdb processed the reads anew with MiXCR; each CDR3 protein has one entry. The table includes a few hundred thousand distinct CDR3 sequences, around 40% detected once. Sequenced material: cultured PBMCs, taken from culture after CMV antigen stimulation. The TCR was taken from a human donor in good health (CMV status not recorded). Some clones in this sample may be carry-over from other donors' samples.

CDR3 sequence (DNA): TGTGCCAGCAGCTTCCAACAGATGAACACCATATATTTT. It yields the protein CASSFQQMNTIYF. The chain is built from TRBV11-2 and TRBJ1-3, with no clear D. Germline V gene lookup returns CDR1 SGHAT and CDR2 FQNNGV. The CDR3 is 13 amino acids. V shed 3 bases and J shed 7 bases, with 10 bases lying between them.